These 12 T cell receptor beta chains share one sample of origin, sequenced in a study of regulatory T cells in long-lasting Graves disease. Time point specified: newly diagnosed GD, antithyroid drugs for less than 3 months. Following extraction of RNA from PBMCs, that RNA was used to make the TCR library. According to the study, TCR beta libraries were built with iRepertoire HTBI primers and CDR3-region Arm-PCR. TCRdb reanalysed the multiplex PCR reads using MiXCR and keeps one entry per CDR3 protein. The sample shows about 320,000 distinct CDR3 sequences, under 20% of them seen only once. This specimen consisted of peripheral blood mononuclear cells (PBMCs), obtained at new diagnosis, from a patient treated with antithyroid drugs. The origin of the receptors is a female donor with Graves disease.

This clonotype was counted at least ten times. The rearrangement links TRBV12-3 or TRBV12-4 to TRBJ2-7; D is unresolved. V lost 6 bases to trimming and J lost 2 bases, with 11 bases between them. The CDR3 has 13 amino acids. CDR3 nucleotide sequence: TGTGCCAGCAGAGAAGACACGACCTACGAGCAGTACTTC. It encodes CASREDTTYEQYF.

On this clonotype itself: One base away lies a much larger clone, so this may be a sequencing read error. The chain couples TRBV6-5 to TRBJ2-6, with D unclear. CDR1 and CDR2 from the germline V gene are MNHEY and SVGAGI. CDR3 size: 13 residues. The CDR3: CAGSFTGANVLTF. The CDR3 DNA reads TGTGCCGGCAGTTTTACTGGGGCCAACGTCCTGACTTTC.

This clonotype appeared many times. This chain joins TRBV28 and TRBJ2-7, with D possibly matching TRBD1 (6 bases). Germline assignment: CDR1 MDHEN and CDR2 SYDVKM. CDR3 length: 13 residues. Trimming cost V 2 bases and J 3 bases, with 8 bases left between them. DNA for the CDR3: TGTGCCAGCAGTTTAGGGGGCAACTACGAGCAGTACTTC. Amino acid sequence: CASSLGGNYEQYF.

The J gene is TRBJ2-3, the V gene TRBV10-3, with TRBD1 identical over 8 bases. V lost 2 bases and J lost 3; bases outside the gene matches: 4. Germline CDR1 ENHRY, CDR2 SYGVKD. This CDR3 comprises 15 residues. The CDR3 nucleotides read TGTGCCATCAGTGAGCCAGGGGGCAGGACAGATACGCAGTATTTT. Encoded protein: CAISEPGGRTDTQYF.

This clonotype has a count of ten or more. V is TRBV12-5 and J is TRBJ2-1; D is perhaps TRBD2 (5 bases). The CDR3 extends over 15 amino acids. V lost 6 bases and J lost 4, with 16 bases in between. Germline CDR1 is LGHNT and CDR2 is FRNRAP. The CDR3 bases are TGTGCTAGTGGCCTCAGCGTGAGCGGATACAATGAGCAGTTCTTC. Protein product: CASGLSVSGYNEQFF.

This clonotype was seen at least ten times. The V gene is TRBV12-3 or TRBV12-4, the J gene TRBJ1-1; D perhaps matches TRBD1 (5 bases). The CDR3 has 13 residues. Trimming removed 6 bases from V and 5 bases from J, with 13 bases in between. The CDR3 region is CASSLSGGTEAFF. CDR3 bases: TGTGCCAGCAGCTTATCGGGGGGAACTGAAGCTTTCTTT.

This clonotype was recorded at least ten times. J is TRBJ2-3 and V is TRBV27, with 7 bases aligning to TRBD1. Looked up from germline, CDR1 is MNHEY and CDR2 is SMNVEV (reference sequence). The V segment lost 6 bases and the J segment 8 bases; nucleotides outside the gene matches: 5. CDR3 size: 12 residues. The CDR3 loop is CASSRQGLTQYF. The DNA of the CDR3 is TGTGCCAGCAGCCGACAGGGTCTTACGCAGTATTTT.

V is TRBV24-1 and J is TRBJ2-7, with TRBD1 as a possible D gene (6 bases). Germline assignment: CDR1 KGHDR and CDR2 SFDVKD. CDR3 size: 13 residues. Between the trimmed V and J ends, which lost 6 bases and 3 bases, there was a span of 11 bases. Written as DNA, the CDR3 is TGTGCCACCAGTAATACACAGGGCTACGAGCAGTACTTC. As protein: CATSNTQGYEQYF.

This clonotype was seen only a few times. The chain uses TRBV6-1 and TRBJ2-7; D tentatively reads TRBD1 or TRBD2 (7 bases each). Deletions cut 8 bases from V and 1 base from J, with 27 bases between. CDR1 is MNHNS, CDR2 SASEGT, per germline. The CDR3 length is 18 residues. The CDR3 DNA follows: TGTGCCAGCGGCAATCAGGGGGTAGGGGGGGGGAAGTCCTACGAGCAGTACTTC. Translated: CASGNQGVGGGKSYEQYF.

V usage is TRBV3-1 and J usage is TRBJ1-1, with no clear D. The V gene lost 2 bases and the J gene lost 1 base, with 5 bases spanning the gap. CDR3 size: 13 residues. CDR1 and CDR2 from the germline V gene are LGHDT and YNNKEL (reference sequence). The CDR3 loop is CASSQLQNTEAFF. DNA for the CDR3: TGTGCCAGCAGCCAACTCCAGAACACTGAAGCTTTCTTT. Full variable domain (rest looked up from reference TRBV3-1 and TRBJ1-1): DTAVSQTPKYLVTQMGNDKSIKCEQNLGHDTMYWYKQDSKKFLKIMFSYNNKELIINETVPNRFSPKSPDKAHLNLHINSLELGDSAVYFCASSQLQNTEAFFGQGTRLTVV.

This clonotype was observed many times. V gene TRBV7-2 combines with J gene TRBJ1-3; D uncertain. Deletions cut 7 bases from V and 0 bases from J, with 7 bases between. Germline V CDR1 and CDR2: SGHTA, FQGNSA. This CDR3 is built from 13 residues. The CDR3 DNA follows: TGTGCCAGCAATCCGAACTCTGGAAACACCATATATTTT. Protein product: CASNPNSGNTIYF.

At least ten counts were recorded for this clonotype. V gene TRBV29-1 combines with J gene TRBJ2-5, with TRBD2 matching over 11 bases. Germline V gene lookup returns CDR1 SQVTM and CDR2 ANQGSEA. The CDR3 has 13 residues. Trimming removed 7 bases from V and 5 bases from J; junction bases left unmatched: 6. In DNA form, the CDR3 reads TGCAGCGCCGTTAGCGGGAGGGGGGAGACCCAGTACTTC. Amino acids: CSAVSGRGETQYF. The variable domain in full, completed from reference TRBV29-1 and TRBJ2-5, reads SAVISQKPSRDICQRGTSLTIQCQVDSQVTMMFWYRQQPGQSLTLIATANQGSEATYESGFVIDKFPISRPNLTFSTLTVSNMSPEDSSIYLCSAVSGRGETQYFGPGTRLLVL.